Below are 29 T cell receptor beta chains sequenced from a single sample in a study of CD8 T cells in ankylosing spondylitis. Regarding the study as a whole: There was a TCR beta motif, made of several highly homologous variants, that appeared characteristic of ankylosing spondylitis blood.

MiXCR was run by TCRdb on the 5' RACE reads, yielding one entry per CDR3 protein. The sample records 800,000 to 900,000 distinct CDR3 sequences, 12% being singletons. These receptors' antigens are unknown. The sample was blood, either unsorted or a sorted T cell fraction (not recorded which). The receptors stem from a male donor with ankylosing spondylitis.

There are a few counts of this clonotype. V and J are TRBV7-2 and TRBJ2-5; 9 positions agree with TRBD1. From germline, CDR1 is SGHTA and CDR2 FQGNSA. V lost 3 bases, J lost 5 bases, and 7 bases stayed unmatched. This CDR3 contains 15 residues. This CDR3 reads CASSFTGGLGETQYF. In DNA form, the CDR3 reads TGTGCCAGCAGCTTCACAGGGGGCTTAGGGGAGACCCAGTACTTC.

This chain links TRBV6-4 with TRBJ2-1; 13 positions agree with TRBD2. The germline CDR1 and CDR2 sequences are MRHNA and SNTAGT. The length of the CDR3 is 14 residues. The trim removed 7 bases at V and 10 bases at J, leaving 7 bases unmatched. This CDR3 reads CASKRTSGSLEQFF. In DNA form, the CDR3 reads TGTGCCAGCAAACGGACTAGCGGGAGTTTAGAGCAGTTCTTC.

This clonotype has a handful of counts. The chain recombines TRBV5-1 with TRBJ2-5; TRBD2 might be the D (5 bases). V was shortened by 4 bases and J by 5 bases, with 12 bases between the two germline ends. This CDR3 spans 13 amino acids. In germline, CDR1 is SGHRS, CDR2 YFSETQ. This chain's CDR3 is CASSAGEGETQYF. The CDR3 coding sequence is TGCGCCAGCAGCGCTGGAGAGGGTGAGACCCAGTACTTC.

This clonotype was detected ten times or more. The chain carries TRBV5-1 and TRBJ2-1; 12 bases fit TRBD2. CDR3 length: 16 amino acids. The germline V gene encodes CDR1 SGHRS and CDR2 YFSETQ. Germline trimming cut 3 bases from V and 5 bases from J; bases unmatched to any gene: 6. Here the CDR3 DNA reads TGCGCCAGCAGCTCCCCTAGCGGGGGGGTCGACAATGAGCAGTTCTTC. It yields the protein CASSSPSGGVDNEQFF. Complete variable domain (other parts from reference TRBV5-1 and TRBJ2-1): KAGVTQTPRYLIKTRGQQVTLSCSPISGHRSVSWYQQTPGQGLQFLFEYFSETQRNKGNFPGRFSGRQFSNSRSEMNVSTLELGDSALYLCASSSPSGGVDNEQFFGPGTRLTVL.

This clonotype occurred many times. For the CDR3, the DNA is TGCGCCAGCAGTCTAACGGGACTCGCTACCGGGGAGCTGTTTTTT. Its translation is CASSLTGLATGELFF. The chain recombines TRBV4-3 with TRBJ2-2, with D tentatively TRBD2 (6 bases). The CDR3 has 15 residues. V was clipped by 6 bases and J by 5 bases, with 16 bases between them. CDR1 is LGHNA, CDR2 YSLEER, per germline.

This clonotype was observed at least ten times. V gene TRBV7-2 combines with J gene TRBJ1-1; no clear D. The CDR3 spans 13 residues. Germline V gene lookup returns CDR1 SGHTA and CDR2 FQGNSA. The germline V and J ends were trimmed by 5 bases and 1 base, with 8 bases remaining between them. The CDR3 DNA sequence: TGTGCCAGCAGCAACCACCGGAACACTGAAGCTTTCTTT. It translates to CASSNHRNTEAFF.

The chain employs TRBV7-3 and TRBJ2-2; perhaps D is TRBD1 or TRBD2 (5 bases each). CDR3 length equals 16 residues. Trimming shortened V by 4 bases and J by 4 bases, and 16 bases separated the two germline ends. The germline V gene encodes CDR1 SGHTA and CDR2 FQGTGA. As DNA, the CDR3 is TGTGCCAGCAGCTCCAAAGCCGGGACCGCCACCGGGGAGCTGTTTTTT. Residues: CASSSKAGTATGELFF.

J is TRBJ2-5 and V is TRBV6-2 or TRBV6-3; D unclear. Trimming pared 7 bases from V and 5 bases from J, leaving 8 bases between. The CDR3 has 11 amino acids. Germline V gene lookup returns CDR1 MNHEY and CDR2 SVGEGT. CDR3 DNA: TGTGCCAGCAAAAGGAGCGAGACCCAGTACTTC. Protein product: CASKRSETQYF.

V is TRBV12-3 or TRBV12-4 and J is TRBJ2-7; 11 nucleotides align to TRBD2. The CDR3 is made up of 15 amino acids. The V gene end was trimmed by 3 bases and the J gene end by 4 bases; junction bases not matched to a gene: 5. CDR3 protein: CASSFFLAGGYEQYF. The CDR3 DNA is TGTGCCAGCAGTTTTTTCCTAGCGGGGGGATACGAGCAGTACTTC.

The V gene is TRBV11-2, the J gene TRBJ1-1; D uncertain. Germline-derived CDR1 and CDR2 are SGHAT and FQNNGV. This CDR3 has 15 amino acids. V dropped 3 bases and J dropped 4 bases, with 15 bases sitting between them. For the CDR3, the DNA is TGTGCCAGCAGCTTTTCCTTCGAGGGTATCACTGAAGCTTTCTTT. Protein sequence: CASSFSFEGITEAFF.

This clonotype appeared a few times. This chain connects TRBV5-1 to TRBJ2-7, with 8 bases matching TRBD2. The CDR3 is 16 amino acids. Germline CDR1 reads SGHRS; CDR2 reads YFSETQ. After removal of 3 bases from V and 6 bases from J, the junction contained 14 bases not matched to a gene. In nucleotides, the CDR3 is TGCGCCAGCAGCTCTCAGCCCCCCTCGGGGGGGTCCGAGCAGTACTTC. It translates to CASSSQPPSGGSEQYF.

This clonotype was counted between two and nine times. The V and J genes are TRBV7-2 and TRBJ2-5, with no clear D. The CDR3 contains 15 residues. V gave up 1 base and J gave up 5 bases, with 14 bases separating them. CDR1 is SGHTA and CDR2 is FQGNSA in the germline V gene. In nucleotides, the CDR3 is TGTGCCAGCAGCTTAGAACTTATTTATGGGGAGACCCAGTACTTC. This encodes CASSLELIYGETQYF.

This clonotype turned up a few times. This chain connects TRBV11-2 to TRBJ2-7, with 12 bases lining up with TRBD2. Germline V gene data show CDR1 as SGHAT and CDR2 as FQNNGV. V lost 1 base, J lost 2 bases, and 3 bases stayed unmatched. This CDR3 has 16 amino acids. The CDR3 is CASSLGASGRAYEQYF. The CDR3 DNA reads as TGTGCCAGCAGCTTAGGGGCTAGCGGGAGGGCCTACGAGCAGTACTTC.

This clonotype has at least ten counts. The V gene is TRBV6-2 or TRBV6-3, the J gene TRBJ2-3; the D gene could be TRBD1 or TRBD2 (5 bases each). Trimming took off 7 bases at V and 6 bases at J, with 14 bases between the two ends. The length of the CDR3 is 13 residues. Germline-derived CDR1 and CDR2 are MNHEY and SVGEGT. The CDR3 DNA sequence: TGTGCCAGCACGCGGCAGGGCGGGGATACGCAGTATTTT. As protein: CASTRQGGDTQYF.

This clonotype has at least ten counts. This chain uses TRBV6-1 with TRBJ2-5; D is undetermined. Germline values: CDR1 MNHNS, CDR2 SASEGT. V gave up 7 bases and J gave up 6 bases, with 18 bases separating them. This CDR3 has 14 amino acids. CDR3: CASTGSLQLKTQYF. CDR3 nucleotide sequence: TGTGCCAGCACCGGATCCCTACAGTTGAAGACCCAGTACTTC.

This clonotype was seen only a few times. The V call is TRBV5-1, the J call TRBJ1-4; D call uncertain. Germline V lookup: CDR1 SGHRS, CDR2 YFSETQ. The CDR3 has 13 amino acids. V was clipped by 4 bases and J by 7 bases, with 11 bases between them. The DNA for the CDR3 is TGCGCCAGCAGCCCGGTCTCGGGTGAAAAACTGTTTTTT. Translating gives CASSPVSGEKLFF.

The rearrangement uses TRBV5-1 and TRBJ2-1, with TRBD2 matching over 12 bases. With V trimmed by 0 bases and J by 3 bases, 1 base remained unmatched. CDR1 and CDR2 (germline): SGHRS, YFSETQ. CDR3 size: 16 residues. Here the CDR3 DNA reads TGCGCCAGCAGCTTGGGACTAGCGGGGGACTACAATGAGCAGTTCTTC. Residues: CASSLGLAGDYNEQFF.

This clonotype appeared a few times. This chain uses TRBV7-2 with TRBJ1-1, with D possibly matching TRBD1 (6 bases). Germline CDR1 SGHTA, CDR2 FQGNSA. Trimming cost V 2 bases and J 11 bases, with 12 bases left between them. The CDR3 runs 12 residues. The DNA for the CDR3 is TGTGCCAGCAGCTTAAGCGGGGGCACGGCTTTCTTT. Its translation: CASSLSGGTAFF.

The J gene is TRBJ1-3, the V gene TRBV5-1, with D possibly being TRBD1 (5 bases). Deletions cut 0 bases from V and 4 bases from J, with 8 bases between. The germline gives CDR1 SGHRS, CDR2 YFSETQ. This CDR3 is 14 amino acids long. The chain's CDR3 is CASSLGTIGNTIYF. The CDR3 nucleotides read TGCGCCAGCAGCTTGGGGACAATAGGAAACACCATATATTTT.

This clonotype was detected only a few times. The CDR3 loop is CASGRQGGTEAFF. The CDR3 DNA is TGCGCCAGCGGCAGACAGGGAGGGACTGAAGCTTTCTTT. V usage is TRBV4-3 and J usage is TRBJ1-1; 7 bases are shared with TRBD1. This CDR3 comprises 13 residues. V trimming: 8 bases; J trimming: 5 bases; junction bases outside the gene matches: 8. The germline CDR1 and CDR2 sequences are LGHNA and YSLEER.

This clonotype was counted a few times. The V call is TRBV7-9, the J call TRBJ1-4; D not resolved. Trimming shortened V by 5 bases and J by 13 bases, and 20 bases separated the two germline ends. CDR1 and CDR2 (germline): SEHNR, FQNEAQ (reference sequence). The CDR3 extends over 14 amino acids. The CDR3 DNA is TGTGCCAGCAGCGCACAAGATCCGGTCGGCGGACTGTTTTTT. Encoded protein: CASSAQDPVGGLFF.

This clonotype has just a few counts. The chain carries TRBV20-1 and TRBJ1-1; D perhaps matches TRBD1 (6 bases). In germline, CDR1 is DFQATT, CDR2 SNEGSKA (reference sequence). Trimming cost V 7 bases and J 3 bases, with 15 bases left between them. CDR3 length: 13 amino acids. In DNA form, the CDR3 reads TGCAGTGGAGCGGGGGGCTGGGACACTGAAGCTTTCTTT. Protein sequence: CSGAGGWDTEAFF.

The chain links TRBV15 to TRBJ2-7, with TRBD1 matching over 8 bases. The junction had 3 bases not matched to a gene; V was cut back by 0 bases and J by 2 bases. The CDR3 has 15 residues. The germline V gene encodes CDR1 LNHNV and CDR2 YYDKDF (reference sequence). CDR3 region: CATSREDRGAYEQYF. DNA of the CDR3: TGTGCCACCAGCAGAGAAGACAGGGGTGCCTACGAGCAGTACTTC.

This clonotype was counted a few times. J is TRBJ2-2 and V is TRBV7-8; D remains ambiguous. The germline V and J ends were trimmed by 4 bases and 7 bases, with 7 bases remaining between them. CDR1 is SGHVS, CDR2 FQNEAQ, per germline. The CDR3 loop spans 12 amino acids. The DNA of the CDR3 is TGTGCCAGCAGCTACAGAGACGGGGAGCTGTTTTTT. It encodes CASSYRDGELFF.

This clonotype appeared a few times. The chain carries TRBV7-2 and TRBJ1-1, with 9 bases that match TRBD1. The CDR3 runs 16 residues. The germline gives CDR1 SGHTA, CDR2 FQGNSA. With V trimmed by 1 base and J by 2 bases, 5 bases remained unmatched. The CDR3 is CASSLGGQGGNTEAFF. CDR3 nucleotide sequence: TGTGCCAGCAGCTTAGGGGGACAGGGCGGAAACACTGAAGCTTTCTTT.

This clonotype has more than one count but fewer than ten. J is TRBJ1-4 and V is TRBV7-2; D is undetermined. Trimming took off 5 bases at V and 11 bases at J, with 18 bases between the two ends. Per germline, CDR1 SGHTA and CDR2 FQGNSA. The CDR3 is made up of 14 amino acids. The CDR3 bases are TGTGCCAGCAGCCTTAGAGGACCTCCCGGGAAACTGTTTTTT. Translation: CASSLRGPPGKLFF. The full variable domain, completed using reference TRBV7-2 and TRBJ1-4, is GAGVSQSPSNKVTEKGKDVELRCDPISGHTALYWYRQSLGQGLEFLIYFQGNSAPDKSGLPSDRFSAERTGGSVSTLTIQRTQQEDSAVYLCASSLRGPPGKLFFGSGTQLSVL.

J is TRBJ2-1 and V is TRBV9; TRBD1 aligns across 12 bases. The V segment lost 1 base and the J segment 2 bases; nucleotides outside the gene matches: 7. CDR1 is SGDLS, CDR2 YYNGEE, per germline. This CDR3 spans 18 amino acids. The chain's CDR3 is CASSVYSGQGAPYNEQFF. The CDR3 region has the DNA TGTGCCAGCAGCGTATATTCGGGACAGGGGGCTCCCTACAATGAGCAGTTCTTC.

The V gene is TRBV18, the J gene TRBJ1-3; no firm D call. The CDR3 consists of 16 residues. V was pared by 2 bases and J by 0 bases, with 11 bases between. From germline, CDR1 is KGHSH and CDR2 LQKENI. For the CDR3, the DNA is TGTGCCAGCTCACCAGGGCAAACCTACTCTGGAAACACCATATATTTT. This gives the protein CASSPGQTYSGNTIYF. The whole variable domain, remainder taken from reference TRBV18 and TRBJ1-3, is NAGVMQNPRHLVRRRGQEARLRCSPMKGHSHVYWYRQLPEEGLKFMVYLQKENIIDESGMPKERFSAEFPKEGPSILRIQQVVRGDSAAYFCASSPGQTYSGNTIYFGEGSWLTVV.

This clonotype was observed at least ten times. This chain joins TRBV10-3 and TRBJ1-2, with TRBD1 matching over 9 bases. Germline CDR1 is ENHRY and CDR2 is SYGVKD. Losses at the gene ends were 4 bases for V and 4 bases for J; bases not matched to a gene: 1. CDR3 size: 13 residues. In DNA, the CDR3 is TGTGCCATCAGTGGACAGGGGGGCTATGGCTACACCTTC. It specifies CAISGQGGYGYTF.